What follows describes a single T cell receptor beta chain. The record originates from a study of T cell changes during pregnancy in multiple sclerosis. Repertoires were generated with immunoSEQ multiplex PCR, while TCRdb's copy carries only in-frame clones and drops some. The sample lists about 87,000 clones; 85% to 95% were seen once. Germline V gene lookup returns CDR1 MNHEY and CDR2 SMNVEV (reference sequence). V was clipped by 6 bases and J by 3 bases, with 18 bases between them. CDR3 length: 16 residues. Sequences were derived from peripheral blood, sampled in the third trimester of pregnancy. The genes are TRBV27 and TRBJ2-1; possibly TRBD1 for D (6 bases). The TCR was taken from a female donor in good health, enrolled as a control in a pregnancy study. In DNA, the CDR3 is TGTGCCAGCAGCACCGCGCGGACAGCCCGCTACAATGAGCAGTTCTTC. Its protein is CASSTARTARYNEQFF.